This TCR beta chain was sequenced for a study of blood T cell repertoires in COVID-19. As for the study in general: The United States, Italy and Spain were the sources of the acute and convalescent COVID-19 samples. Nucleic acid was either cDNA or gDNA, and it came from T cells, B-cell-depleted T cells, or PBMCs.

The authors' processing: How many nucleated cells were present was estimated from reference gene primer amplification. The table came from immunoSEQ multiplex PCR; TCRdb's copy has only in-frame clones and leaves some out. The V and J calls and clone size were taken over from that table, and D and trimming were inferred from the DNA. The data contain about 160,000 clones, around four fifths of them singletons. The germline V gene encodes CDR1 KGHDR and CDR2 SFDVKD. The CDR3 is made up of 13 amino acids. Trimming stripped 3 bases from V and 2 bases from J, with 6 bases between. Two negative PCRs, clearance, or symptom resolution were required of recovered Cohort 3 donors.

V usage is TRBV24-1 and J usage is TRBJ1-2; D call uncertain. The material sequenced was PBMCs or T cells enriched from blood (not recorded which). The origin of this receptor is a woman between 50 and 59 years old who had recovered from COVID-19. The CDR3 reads CATSDSQNYGYTF. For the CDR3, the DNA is TGTGCCACCAGTGATAGTCAGAACTATGGCTACACCTTC.